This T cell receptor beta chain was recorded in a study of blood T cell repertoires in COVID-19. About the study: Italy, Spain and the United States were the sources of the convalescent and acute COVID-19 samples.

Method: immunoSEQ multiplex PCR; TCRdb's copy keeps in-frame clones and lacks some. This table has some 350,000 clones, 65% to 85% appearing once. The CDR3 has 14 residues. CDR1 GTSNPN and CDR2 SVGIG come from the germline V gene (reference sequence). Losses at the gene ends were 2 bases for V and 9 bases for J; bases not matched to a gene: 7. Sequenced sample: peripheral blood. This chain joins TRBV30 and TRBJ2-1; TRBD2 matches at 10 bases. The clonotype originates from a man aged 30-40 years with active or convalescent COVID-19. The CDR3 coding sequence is TGTGCCTGGAGTCGGAGCGGGGGGGCCCTTGAGCAGTTCTTC. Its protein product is CAWSRSGGALEQFF.